The clone carrying this TCR beta chain has just a few counts. Its cognate antigen is unknown. Sequenced by immunoSEQ multiplex PCR; TCRdb stores in-frame clones only, minus some. The table includes tens of thousands of clones, about 85% detected once. This sample was taken from a study of radiation and T cells in renal cell carcinoma. The CDR3 extends over 14 amino acids. CDR1 and CDR2 (germline): SQVTM, ANQGSEA. Trimming removed 6 bases from V and 4 bases from J; junction bases left unmatched: 8. Study results and limitations: Without pretreatment biopsies, baseline tumor clonotype presence was undetermined.

The time point denotes: blood 4 weeks post-SBRT, at nephrectomy. Treatment: 15 Gy SBRT to primary tumor, nephrectomy 4 weeks later. Nephrectomy followed 15 Gy stereotactic body radiation by 4 weeks. The source material was blood, sampled from a patient whose treatment included radiotherapy and nephrectomy. The sequence was collected from a man in his fifties or sixties with renal cell carcinoma. The gene calls are TRBV29-1 and TRBJ2-2; 7 bases match TRBD1. CDR3 loop: CSVVPQGSTGELFF. In DNA form, the CDR3 reads TGCAGCGTCGTACCACAGGGGTCCACCGGGGAGCTGTTTTTT.